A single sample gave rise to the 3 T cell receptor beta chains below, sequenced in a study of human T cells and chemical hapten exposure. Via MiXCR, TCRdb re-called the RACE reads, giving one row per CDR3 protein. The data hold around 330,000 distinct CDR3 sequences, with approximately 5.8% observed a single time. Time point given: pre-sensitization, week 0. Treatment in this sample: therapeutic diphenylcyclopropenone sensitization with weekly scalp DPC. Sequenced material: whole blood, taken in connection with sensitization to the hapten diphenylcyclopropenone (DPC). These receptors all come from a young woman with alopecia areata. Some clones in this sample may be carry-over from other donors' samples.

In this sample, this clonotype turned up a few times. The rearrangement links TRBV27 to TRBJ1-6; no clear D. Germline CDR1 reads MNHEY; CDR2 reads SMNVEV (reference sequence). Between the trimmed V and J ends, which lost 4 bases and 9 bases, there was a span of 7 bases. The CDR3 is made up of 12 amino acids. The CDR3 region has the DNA TGTGCCAGCAGTTGGGAAGGTTCACCCCTCCACTTT. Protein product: CASSWEGSPLHF.

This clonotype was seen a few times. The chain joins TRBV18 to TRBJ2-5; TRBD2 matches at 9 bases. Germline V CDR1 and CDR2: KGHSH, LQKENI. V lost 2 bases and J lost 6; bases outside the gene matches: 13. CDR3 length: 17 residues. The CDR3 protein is CASSPISGTSIIKTQYF. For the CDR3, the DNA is TGTGCCAGCTCACCAATTTCCGGGACTAGCATCATAAAGACCCAGTACTTC. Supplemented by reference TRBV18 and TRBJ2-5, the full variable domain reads NAGVMQNPRHLVRRRGQEARLRCSPMKGHSHVYWYRQLPEEGLKFMVYLQKENIIDESGMPKERFSAEFPKEGPSILRIQQVVRGDSAAYFCASSPISGTSIIKTQYFGPGTRLLVL.

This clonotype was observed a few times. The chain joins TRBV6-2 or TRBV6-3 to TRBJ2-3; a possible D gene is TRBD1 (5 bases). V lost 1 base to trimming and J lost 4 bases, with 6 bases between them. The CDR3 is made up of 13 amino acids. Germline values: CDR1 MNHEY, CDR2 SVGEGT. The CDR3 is CASSYLGADTQYF. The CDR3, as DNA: TGTGCCAGCAGTTACTTAGGGGCAGATACGCAGTATTTT.